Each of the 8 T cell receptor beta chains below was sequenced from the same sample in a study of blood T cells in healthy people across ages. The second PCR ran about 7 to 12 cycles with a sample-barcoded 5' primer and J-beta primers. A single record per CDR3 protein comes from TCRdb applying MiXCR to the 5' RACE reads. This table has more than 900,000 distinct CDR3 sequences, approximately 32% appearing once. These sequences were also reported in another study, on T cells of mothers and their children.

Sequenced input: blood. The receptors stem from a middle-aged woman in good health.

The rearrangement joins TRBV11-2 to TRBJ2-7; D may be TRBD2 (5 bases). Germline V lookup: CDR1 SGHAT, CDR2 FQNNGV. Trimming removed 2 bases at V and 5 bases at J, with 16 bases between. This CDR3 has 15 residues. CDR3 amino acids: CASSLRGFGLNEQYF. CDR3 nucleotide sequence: TGTGCCAGCAGCTTAAGAGGGTTTGGCCTTAACGAGCAGTACTTC.

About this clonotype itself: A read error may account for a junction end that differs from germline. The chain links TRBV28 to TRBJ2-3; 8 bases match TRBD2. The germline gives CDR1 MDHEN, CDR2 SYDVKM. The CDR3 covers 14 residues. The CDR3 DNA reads TGTGTCAGCCTCCCGGGGGGGACCACTTATACGCAGTATTTT. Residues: CVSLPGGTTYTQYF. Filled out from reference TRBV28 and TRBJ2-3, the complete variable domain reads DVKVTQSSRYLVKRTGEKVFLECVQDMDHENMFWYRQDPGLGLRLIYFSYDVKMKEKGDIPEGYSVSREKKERFSLILESASTNQTSMYLCVSLPGGTTYTQYFGPGTRLTVL.

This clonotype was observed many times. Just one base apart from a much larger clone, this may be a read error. CDR3 bases: TGCAGTGCTAGAGGTCCATATCGGGGAACCCACCGGGCTGAAGCTTTCTTT. Translation: CSARGPYRGTHRAEAFF. The J gene is TRBJ1-1, the V gene TRBV20-1, with unresolved D. With 1 base removed from V and 6 bases from J, the gap between germline ends came to 24 bases. CDR1 DFQATT and CDR2 SNEGSKA come from the germline V gene (reference sequence). The CDR3 has 17 residues.

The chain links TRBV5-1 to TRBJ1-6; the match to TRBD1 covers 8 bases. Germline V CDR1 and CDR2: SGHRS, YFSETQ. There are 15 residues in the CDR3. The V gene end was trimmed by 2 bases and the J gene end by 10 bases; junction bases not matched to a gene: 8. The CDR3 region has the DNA TGCGCCAGCAGCTTTTCCGGACAGGGACGGTCACCCCTCCACTTT. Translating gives CASSFSGQGRSPLHF.

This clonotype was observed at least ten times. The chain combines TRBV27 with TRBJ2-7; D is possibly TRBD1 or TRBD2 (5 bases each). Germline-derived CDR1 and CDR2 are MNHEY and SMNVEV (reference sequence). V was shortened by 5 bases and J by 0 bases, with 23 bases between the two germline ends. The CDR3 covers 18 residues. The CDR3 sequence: CASSLISSGTSSSYEQYF. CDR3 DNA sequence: TGTGCCAGCAGTCTTATTTCTTCCGGGACGTCGAGCTCCTACGAGCAGTACTTC.

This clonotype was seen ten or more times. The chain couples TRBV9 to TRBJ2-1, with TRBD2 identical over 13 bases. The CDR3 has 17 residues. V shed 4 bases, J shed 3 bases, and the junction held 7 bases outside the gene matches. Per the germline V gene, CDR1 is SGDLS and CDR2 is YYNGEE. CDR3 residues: CASSPWTSGSRYNEQFF. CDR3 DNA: TGTGCCAGCAGCCCCTGGACTAGCGGGAGTCGCTACAATGAGCAGTTCTTC.

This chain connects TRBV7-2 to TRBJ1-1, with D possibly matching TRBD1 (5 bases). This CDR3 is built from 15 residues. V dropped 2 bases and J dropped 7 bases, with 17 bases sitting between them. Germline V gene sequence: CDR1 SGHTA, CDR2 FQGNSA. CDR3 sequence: CASSLRFGANGEAFF. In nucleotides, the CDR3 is TGTGCCAGCAGCTTACGGTTCGGGGCGAACGGTGAAGCTTTCTTT.

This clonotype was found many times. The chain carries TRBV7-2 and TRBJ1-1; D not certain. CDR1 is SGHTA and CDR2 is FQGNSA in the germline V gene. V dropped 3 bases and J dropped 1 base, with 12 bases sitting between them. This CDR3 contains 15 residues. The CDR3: CASSFVGLENTEAFF. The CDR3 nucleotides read TGTGCCAGCAGCTTTGTCGGTCTGGAGAACACTGAAGCTTTCTTT.